What follows are 27 T cell receptor beta chains derived from one specimen sequenced in a study of blood T cells in healthy people across ages. A second roughly 6 to 12 cycle PCR used barcoded and J-beta primers. TCRdb re-called the 5' RACE reads through MiXCR, storing one row per CDR3 protein. This table has hundreds of thousands of distinct CDR3 sequences, less than 35% appearing once. Sequenced input: blood. The source is a woman of 80 years or more in good health.

Remarks on this clonotype: This CDR3 is missing its conserved last phenylalanine or tryptophan, likely due to a read error. The V and J genes are TRBV5-1 and TRBJ1-6; 12 positions match TRBD1. Trimming at V came to 4 bases and at J to 0 bases, leaving 8 bases not matched to a gene. This CDR3 is built from 19 residues. CDR1 and CDR2 (germline): SGHRS, YFSETQ. CDR3 DNA sequence: TGCGCCAGCAGCATCCGGGACAGGGGGCTAAGCTCCTATAATTCACCCCTCCACTGT. Its translation is CASSIRDRGLSSYNSPLHC.

A word on this clonotype: This may stem from a read error, because a much larger clone lies one nucleotide away. This chain connects TRBV3-1 to TRBJ2-1; D ambiguous. The CDR3 has 12 residues. The germline gives CDR1 LGHDT, CDR2 YNNKEL (reference sequence). Trimming left V 0 bases short and J 13 bases short, with 10 bases between. The CDR3 spells CASSQDAQTQFF. CDR3 DNA: TGTGCCAGCAGCCAAGATGCGCAGACCCAGTTCTTC.

This clonotype has at least ten counts. This rearrangement joins TRBV13 to TRBJ2-3; D is uncertain. Germline CDR1 PRHDT, CDR2 FYEKMQ (reference sequence). Trimming stripped 3 bases from V and 6 bases from J, with 4 bases between. There are 11 residues in the CDR3. CDR3 nucleotides: TGTGCCAGCAGCTTCCTCGATACGCAGTATTTT. Protein: CASSFLDTQYF.

This clonotype was recorded a few times. J is TRBJ2-2 and V is TRBV6-5; 8 positions match TRBD2. Germline CDR1 and CDR2: MNHEY and SVGAGI. The junction had 8 bases not matched to a gene; V was cut back by 5 bases and J by 6 bases. The CDR3 sequence is 15 residues long. CDR3 region: CASSPPGLGAGELFF. The DNA for the CDR3 is TGTGCCAGCAGTCCTCCGGGACTAGGGGCCGGGGAGCTGTTTTTT.

As concerns this clonotype: A much larger clone sits a single nucleotide away, making a read error possible. The chain joins TRBV5-4 to TRBJ2-5, with 8 bases fitting TRBD1. The J call may be faulty, since TRBJ2-4 better matches the DNA end. Per germline, CDR1 SGHNT and CDR2 YYREEE (reference sequence). The CDR3 is 16 residues long. The CDR3 loop is CASSSALTGETNIQYF. CDR3 in DNA: TGTGCCAGCAGCTCGGCCCTGACAGGGGAGACCAACATTCAGTACTTC.

A word on this clonotype: This may come from a read error, since a much larger clone is one base off. Given the absence of the conserved phenylalanine or tryptophan at the CDR3 end, a read error is likely. The CDR3 region has the DNA TGTGCCAGCAGCCGGGACAACTCCTACAATGAGCAGTTCCTC. This codes for CASSRDNSYNEQFL. This chain uses TRBV6-2 or TRBV6-3 with TRBJ2-1; TRBD1 might be the D (6 bases). This CDR3 spans 14 amino acids. The germline V gene encodes CDR1 MNHEY and CDR2 SVGEGT. V was pared by 6 bases and J by 0 bases, with 9 bases between.

The genes are TRBV7-2 and TRBJ1-4, with D unclear. V was clipped by 4 bases and J by 11 bases, with 17 bases between them. CDR1 SGHTA and CDR2 FQGNSA come from the germline V gene. This CDR3 is 14 amino acids long. The CDR3 loop reads CASSWSVGNAKLFF. The CDR3, as DNA: TGTGCCAGCAGCTGGAGTGTTGGAAACGCGAAACTGTTTTTT.

Regarding this clonotype: A single base separates this from a much larger clone, so it may be a read error. The V gene is TRBV4-2, the J gene TRBJ2-3; TRBD2 agrees at 7 bases. V lost 0 bases to trimming and J lost 6 bases; unmatched junction nucleotides: 9. Germline CDR1 and CDR2: LGHNA and YNFKEQ. The CDR3 sequence is 16 residues long. DNA for the CDR3: TGTGCCAGCAGCCAAGAAGCGGGGATTACGGGGGATACGCAGTATTTT. It encodes CASSQEAGITGDTQYF.

This sequence joins TRBV6-5 and TRBJ2-3; D may correspond to TRBD1 or TRBD2 (5 bases each). The V gene's germline CDR1 is MNHEY and CDR2 SVGAGI. V shed 3 bases and J shed 0 bases, with 19 bases lying between them. The CDR3 is 18 residues long. In DNA form, the CDR3 reads TGTGCCAGCAGTTATGGGGGAGTTAGGGGATTTAGCACAGATACGCAGTATTTT. Translation gives CASSYGGVRGFSTDTQYF.

The chain recombines TRBV6-2 or TRBV6-3 with TRBJ1-1; TRBD1 matches at 8 bases. CDR3 length: 13 residues. CDR1 and CDR2 from the germline V gene are MNHEY and SVGEGT. V shed 6 bases and J 8 bases; nucleotides not matched to a gene: 8. For the CDR3, the DNA is TGTGCCAGCAGCTTAACCTGGACAGGGGAAGCTTTCTTT. It specifies CASSLTWTGEAFF.

The chain combines TRBV12-3 or TRBV12-4 with TRBJ2-2; D call uncertain. V was cut by 6 bases and J by 5 bases, with 13 bases left in between. This CDR3 spans 14 amino acids. CDR3 region: CASSPDPGTGELFF. CDR3 DNA sequence: TGTGCCAGCAGCCCCGATCCAGGTACCGGGGAGCTGTTTTTT.

As to this clonotype: With a much larger clone just one base away, this may be a read error. V is TRBV7-2 and J is TRBJ1-4; 7 bases map to TRBD1. Germline CDR1 is SGHTA and CDR2 is FQGNSA. CDR3 size: 16 residues. In DNA, the CDR3 is TGTGCCAGCAGCCCGATACCCGGGACAGCTAATGAAAAACCGTTTTTT. Protein sequence: CASSPIPGTANEKPFF.

To note about this clonotype: Sequence at one end of the junction differs from germline and may be a read error. This rearrangement joins TRBV5-8 to TRBJ2-3; 11 nucleotides agree with TRBD2. The CDR3 is made up of 16 amino acids. CDR1 is SGHTS, CDR2 YDEGEE, per germline. The CDR3 is CAGSPGTSGSTDTQYF. The DNA of the CDR3 is TGTGCCGGCAGCCCGGGGACTAGCGGATCCACAGATACGCAGTATTTT.

The chain links TRBV18 to TRBJ2-2; tentatively, D is TRBD1 (6 bases). This CDR3 contains 16 residues. CDR1 is KGHSH and CDR2 is LQKENI in the germline V gene. Trimming cost V 3 bases and J 6 bases, with 17 bases left between them. The CDR3 nucleotides are TGTGCCAGCTCACCGTTTTCTACAGGGAAGGCCGGGGAGCTGTTTTTT. Translated, it gives CASSPFSTGKAGELFF.

This clonotype turned up a few times. The V call is TRBV4-1, the J call TRBJ2-5, with 10 bases fitting TRBD2. The CDR3 totals 18 residues. Per germline, CDR1 MGHRA and CDR2 YSYEKL. After removal of 1 base from V and 2 bases from J, the junction contained 10 bases not matched to a gene. CDR3 amino acids: CASSQVVPLAGVQETQYF. The CDR3 DNA follows: TGCGCCAGCAGCCAAGTGGTCCCTCTAGCGGGAGTTCAAGAGACCCAGTACTTC.

This clonotype was observed at least ten times. The rearrangement joins TRBV6-5 to TRBJ1-1; D is possibly TRBD1 (6 bases). Germline V gives CDR1 MNHEY, CDR2 SVGAGI. Trimming pared 2 bases from V and 0 bases from J, leaving 16 bases between. CDR3 length: 17 residues. As DNA, the CDR3 is TGTGCCAGCAGTTACGCCCACCCGGACAGTTTGAACACTGAAGCTTTCTTT. Amino acid sequence: CASSYAHPDSLNTEAFF.

This rearrangement joins TRBV3-1 to TRBJ1-3; 7 bases are shared with TRBD1. J gave up 2 bases and V 5 bases, and 3 bases lay outside the gene matches. Germline CDR1 reads LGHDT; CDR2 reads YNNKEL (reference sequence). The CDR3 spans 14 residues. This CDR3 is CASSNRGAGNTIYF. The CDR3 coding sequence is TGTGCCAGCAGCAACAGGGGAGCTGGAAACACCATATATTTT.

In this sample, this clonotype turned up a few times. This may be a read error, as it is one base from a much larger clone. V is TRBV7-2 and J is TRBJ1-2; 8 bases are shared with TRBD1. The CDR3 is made up of 16 amino acids. Germline V gene lookup returns CDR1 SGHTA and CDR2 FQGNSA. CDR3 DNA sequence: TGTGCCGGCAGCTCCGGGACAGGTCCTTCCTTCTATGGCTACACCTTC. Translating it yields CAGSSGTGPSFYGYTF.

As regards this clonotype: Being one base from a much bigger clone, this may be a read error. This chain joins TRBV12-3 or TRBV12-4 and TRBJ2-1, with D perhaps TRBD2 (7 bases). V gave up 3 bases and J gave up 5 bases, with 14 bases separating them. The CDR3 length is 15 residues. The CDR3 sequence is CASSLAGAANNEQFF. CDR3 DNA sequence: TGTGCCAGCAGTTTGGCGGGGGCAGCCAACAATGAGCAGTTCTTC.

This clonotype has a count of ten or more. The J gene is TRBJ2-7, the V gene TRBV7-2, with 7 positions matching TRBD1. This CDR3 region has 15 residues. With V trimmed by 5 bases and J by 0 bases, 7 bases remained unmatched. The germline V gene encodes CDR1 SGHTA and CDR2 FQGNSA. The CDR3 region is CASSPDRASSYEQYF. CDR3 bases: TGTGCCAGCAGCCCCGACAGGGCCAGCTCCTACGAGCAGTACTTC.

This clonotype is a singleton in its sample. This chain connects TRBV7-2 to TRBJ1-2; D uncertain. Deletions cut 2 bases from V and 3 bases from J, with 7 bases between. This CDR3 has 13 residues. Looked up from germline, CDR1 is SGHTA and CDR2 is FQGNSA. CDR3 region: CASSLNTDYGYTF. The DNA of the CDR3 is TGTGCCAGCAGCTTAAATACGGACTATGGCTACACCTTC.

This clonotype was picked up many times. The rearrangement links TRBV11-2 to TRBJ2-1; a weak D match, TRBD1 (6 bases). Trimming cost V 4 bases and J 0 bases, with 13 bases left between them. Germline CDR1 is SGHAT and CDR2 is FQNNGV. The CDR3 runs to 16 residues. The CDR3 reads CASSSPTGNSYNEQFF. The DNA of the CDR3 is TGTGCCAGCAGCTCTCCGACAGGTAACTCCTACAATGAGCAGTTCTTC.

In the case of this clonotype: A much larger clone lies one base from this, so it may be a read error. The genes are TRBV6-5 and TRBJ2-5, with TRBD2 matching over 9 bases. The closer fit of TRBJ2-7 to the DNA end suggests the J call may be wrong. From germline, CDR1 is MNHEY and CDR2 SVGAGI. The CDR3 covers 13 residues. The CDR3 nucleotides read TGTGCCAGCAGTCGCGGGGGGGGCCACGAGCAGTACTTC. Residues: CASSRGGGHEQYF.

This clonotype was detected only a few times. The J gene is TRBJ1-1, the V gene TRBV6-5; D is unclear. The CDR3 is 17 residues long. V dropped 3 bases and J dropped 1 base, with 18 bases sitting between them. Germline V lookup: CDR1 MNHEY, CDR2 SVGAGI. DNA of the CDR3: TGTGCCAGCAGTTATAACCGGGGTGGGATAGGGAACACTGAAGCTTTCTTT. Amino acids: CASSYNRGGIGNTEAFF.

This clonotype was seen only a few times. The chain joins TRBV9 to TRBJ1-2, with D possibly matching TRBD1 (6 bases). Germline lookup yields CDR1 SGDLS and CDR2 YYNGEE. V dropped 0 bases and J dropped 8 bases, with 14 bases sitting between them. The CDR3 length is 14 residues. CDR3 in amino acids: CASSVDPGAGGYTF. CDR3 coding DNA: TGTGCCAGCAGCGTAGATCCAGGGGCAGGCGGCTACACCTTC.

This clonotype has at least ten counts. The chain recombines TRBV20-1 with TRBJ2-1, with 9 bases fitting TRBD2. J gave up 0 bases and V 3 bases, and 6 bases lay outside the gene matches. Germline V CDR1 and CDR2: DFQATT, SNEGSKA (reference sequence). The CDR3 has 16 amino acids. The CDR3 sequence is CSASLGGLASYNEQFF. The CDR3 DNA reads as TGCAGTGCTAGTCTAGGGGGACTAGCCTCCTACAATGAGCAGTTCTTC.

This clonotype was recorded at least ten times. The rearrangement links TRBV6-6 to TRBJ2-5, with 8 bases fitting TRBD1. The ends lost 4 bases at V and 2 bases at J; junction bases unmatched: 6. CDR1 and CDR2 (germline): MNHNY, SVGAGI (reference sequence). The CDR3 is 15 residues long. The CDR3 DNA follows: TGTGCCAGCAGTTTCGGACAGGGTGGGCAAGAGACCCAGTACTTC. As protein: CASSFGQGGQETQYF.